A selection of T cell receptor beta chains follows, all from one sample in a study of T cell repertoires in cytomegalovirus infection. TCRdb re-called the reads with MiXCR, one entry per CDR3 protein. The repertoire holds tens of thousands of distinct CDR3 sequences, with about a fifth as singletons. No antigens are known for them. Material: CD8+ T cells from cultured PBMCs, obtained from culture after CMV antigen stimulation. These receptors originate from a human donor in good health (CMV status not recorded). Some clones in this sample may be carry-over from other donors' samples. Both conserved end residues are part of each CDR3. D genes are given only for firm matches. Size is stated for part of the rows, as once, few or many counts, or as a class when the clone is expanded.

TRBV7-9	NA	TRBJ2-7	TRBD1	CASSKSDRGPTYEQYF	TGTGCCAGCAGCAAATCCGACAGGGGGCCGACCTACGAGCAGTACTTC
TRBV12-3/TRBV12-4	few	TRBJ2-2	NA	CASSFQSGTGELFF	TGTGCCAGCAGTTTCCAAAGCGGCACCGGGGAGCTGTTTTTT
TRBV15	few	TRBJ1-1	NA	CATSRDRDTANTEAFF	TGTGCCACCAGCAGAGATCGGGACACGGCTAACACTGAAGCTTTCTTT
TRBV15	few	TRBJ1-2	NA	CATSRDWTDTNYGYTF	TGTGCCACCAGCAGAGATTGGACAGATACTAACTATGGCTACACCTTC
TRBV27	NA	TRBJ1-1	NA	CASGPPPGKRMNTEAFF	TGTGCCAGCGGTCCTCCTCCAGGGAAACGGATGAACACTGAAGCTTTCTTT
TRBV30	NA	TRBJ2-1	NA	CAWSVHRVDEQFF	TGTGCCTGGAGTGTCCACAGGGTCGATGAGCAGTTCTTC
TRBV7-6	NA	TRBJ2-2	TRBD1	CASSADRGLAGELFF	TGTGCCAGCAGCGCCGACAGGGGGCTGGCCGGGGAGCTGTTTTTT
TRBV6-1	NA	TRBJ1-3	NA	CASSARRGPGNTIYF	TGTGCCAGCAGTGCCCGACGGGGACCTGGAAACACCATATATTTT
TRBV20-1	few	TRBJ2-1	NA	CSARSQGFYEQFF	TGCAGTGCTAGGAGTCAGGGGTTCTATGAGCAGTTCTTC
TRBV7-2	NA	TRBJ2-1	NA	CASSLANNEQFF	TGTGCCAGCAGCTTAGCGAACAATGAGCAGTTCTTC
TRBV6-2/TRBV6-3	NA	TRBJ1-1	NA	CASRSLYGSGTEAFF	TGTGCCAGCAGATCCCTCTACGGCAGCGGCACTGAAGCTTTCTTT
TRBV7-9	many	TRBJ1-5	NA	CASSSQGKGQPQHF	TGTGCCAGCAGCTCACAGGGAAAGGGTCAGCCCCAGCATTTT
TRBV6-6	few	TRBJ2-7	TRBD2	CASRMGLLNEQYF	TGTGCCAGCAGAATGGGACTACTTAACGAGCAGTACTTC
TRBV19	few	TRBJ1-1	NA	CASSTLLDRPEAFF	TGTGCCAGTAGTACCCTCCTCGACAGACCCGAAGCTTTCTTT
TRBV11-2	few	TRBJ2-5	TRBD2	CASSSLAAGEGQYF	TGTGCCAGCAGCTCACTAGCGGCCGGGGAGGGCCAGTACTTC
TRBV7-9	NA	TRBJ2-3	TRBD2	CASSPASGGSTDTQYF	TGTGCCAGCAGCCCCGCTAGCGGGGGAAGCACAGATACGCAGTATTTT
TRBV7-6	NA	TRBJ2-7	TRBD2	CASSLRASGAYEQYF	TGTGCCAGCAGCTTACGAGCTAGCGGGGCCTACGAGCAGTACTTC
TRBV7-2	NA	TRBJ2-2	NA	CASSLPTDMWNTGELFF	TGTGCCAGCAGCTTACCCACTGACATGTGGAACACCGGGGAGCTGTTTTTT
TRBV7-3	few	TRBJ2-3	NA	CASSLFGGQPPTDTQYF	TGTGCCAGCAGCTTATTCGGGGGGCAACCCCCAACAGATACGCAGTATTTT
TRBV7-6	NA	TRBJ2-1	NA	CASSLRGARGDEQFF	TGTGCCAGCAGCTTAAGGGGGGCCCGGGGAGATGAGCAGTTCTTC